These 20 T cell receptor beta chains were all obtained from the same sample, sequenced in a study of OX40 agonist ivuxolimab in advanced cancers. TCRdb's table, derived via immunoSEQ multiplex PCR, lists solely in-frame clones and lacks some. The sample holds roughly 81,000 clones, 85% to 95% seen once. Specimen: CD4+ or CD8+ T cells sorted from blood, collected in a trial of the OX40 agonist ivuxolimab. The origin of the receptors is an adult with an advanced solid tumor such as melanoma, head and neck, liver or kidney cancer.

This chain joins TRBV7-2 and TRBJ2-5; D unclear. Trimming took off 6 bases at V and 9 bases at J, with 23 bases between the two ends. CDR3 length equals 15 residues. Germline V gene lookup returns CDR1 SGHTA and CDR2 FQGNSA. The CDR3 loop reads CASSSHQIAETAQYF. As DNA, the CDR3 is TGTGCCAGCAGTTCACACCAGATAGCCGAGACGGCCCAGTACTTC. The whole variable domain, remainder taken from reference TRBV7-2 and TRBJ2-5, is GAGVSQSPSNKVTEKGKDVELRCDPISGHTALYWYRQSLGQGLEFLIYFQGNSAPDKSGLPSDRFSAERTGGSVSTLTIQRTQQEDSAVYLCASSSHQIAETAQYFGPGTRLLVL.

The count of this clone is one. The genes are TRBV2 and TRBJ2-5, with TRBD2 as a possible D gene (6 bases). In germline, CDR1 is SNHLY, CDR2 FYNNEI. The CDR3 totals 12 residues. V was trimmed by 6 bases and J by 5 bases, leaving 10 bases between them. This CDR3 reads CASRTAGETQYF. CDR3 nucleotide sequence: TGTGCCAGCAGGACGGCGGGGGAGACCCAGTACTTC.

The chain is built from TRBV15 and TRBJ2-7, with 8 nucleotides matching TRBD1. The CDR3 spans 16 residues. The V gene end was trimmed by 8 bases and the J gene end by 5 bases; junction bases not matched to a gene: 17. Germline assignment: CDR1 LNHNV and CDR2 YYDKDF (reference sequence). CDR3 nucleotides: TGTGCCACCGCTAGGACAGGGCTCTCGCCCCGTGACGAGCAGTACTTC. Translating gives CATARTGLSPRDEQYF.

This sequence joins TRBV5-4 and TRBJ1-1, with D tentatively TRBD1 (6 bases). The length of the CDR3 is 15 residues. V lost 3 bases to trimming and J lost 2 bases, with 14 bases between them. CDR1 is SGHNT, CDR2 YYREEE, per germline (reference sequence). CDR3 nucleotides: TGTGCCAGCAGCTCCCGGACAGCGATAAACACTGAAGCTTTCTTT. It encodes CASSSRTAINTEAFF.

The genes are TRBV29-1 and TRBJ1-2; perhaps TRBD1 as D (5 bases). V lost 1 base to trimming and J lost 2 bases, with 14 bases between them. The V gene's germline CDR1 is SQVTM and CDR2 ANQGSEA. This CDR3 has 15 amino acids. In DNA, the CDR3 is TGCAGCGTTGAAGCCTGGGGTCAGGGAAACTATGGCTACACCTTC. Translated: CSVEAWGQGNYGYTF.

CDR3 sequence: CASSDPGQGHEKLFF. CDR3 in DNA: TGTGCCAGCAGTGATCCGGGACAGGGTCATGAAAAACTGTTTTTT. J is TRBJ1-4 and V is TRBV25-1, with 9 bases aligning to TRBD1. CDR3 size: 15 residues. Germline loops: CDR1 MGHDK, CDR2 SYGVNS. J gave up 6 bases and V 3 bases, and 5 bases lay outside the gene matches. The full variable domain, rest sourced from reference TRBV25-1 and TRBJ1-4, is EADIYQTPRYLVIGTGKKITLECSQTMGHDKMYWYQQDPGMELHLIHYSYGVNSTEKGDLSSESTVSRIRTEHFPLTLESARPSHTSQYLCASSDPGQGHEKLFFGSGTQLSVL.

This clone was counted between two and nine times. The J gene is TRBJ1-1, the V gene TRBV27, with no clear D. Trimming shortened V by 0 bases and J by 7 bases, and 9 bases separated the two germline ends. This CDR3 spans 13 amino acids. Germline V gene data show CDR1 as MNHEY and CDR2 as SMNVEV (reference sequence). The CDR3 DNA is TGTGCCAGCAGTTTATCGGGCAGAATTGAAGCTTTCTTT. It translates to CASSLSGRIEAFF.

V gene TRBV9 combines with J gene TRBJ1-3; 8 bases are shared with TRBD1. Per germline, CDR1 SGDLS and CDR2 YYNGEE. This CDR3 region has 15 residues. Trimming cost V 0 bases and J 1 base; bases outside gene matches: 0. CDR3: CASSVGQGSGNTIYF. CDR3 bases: TGTGCCAGCAGCGTAGGACAGGGGTCTGGAAACACCATATATTTT.

The chain couples TRBV9 to TRBJ2-3, with TRBD2 matching 10 bases. The CDR3 runs to 15 residues. With V trimmed by 2 bases and J by 4 bases, 4 bases remained unmatched. Germline CDR1 is SGDLS and CDR2 is YYNGEE. The CDR3 spells CASSVTSGVSDTQYF. The CDR3 DNA follows: TGTGCCAGCAGCGTCACTAGCGGGGTTTCAGATACGCAGTATTTT.

The chain joins TRBV5-1 to TRBJ2-5; D is unclear. CDR3 length equals 12 residues. Germline values: CDR1 SGHRS, CDR2 YFSETQ. V dropped 4 bases and J dropped 2 bases, with 6 bases sitting between them. Here the CDR3 DNA reads TGCGCCAGCAGCGCTTCTCAAGAGACCCAGTACTTC. This sequence encodes CASSASQETQYF.

The chain recombines TRBV15 with TRBJ2-7; D may be TRBD2 (5 bases). The CDR3 covers 14 residues. Trimming removed 2 bases from V and 6 bases from J, with 14 bases in between. In germline, CDR1 is LNHNV, CDR2 YYDKDF (reference sequence). The CDR3 reads CATSRQAALAEQYF. The CDR3 DNA sequence: TGTGCCACCAGCAGACAAGCAGCCCTAGCCGAGCAGTACTTC.

V usage is TRBV19 and J usage is TRBJ2-7; D is possibly TRBD2 (5 bases). There are 13 residues in the CDR3. The germline V and J ends were trimmed by 1 base and 3 bases, with 7 bases remaining between them. Per germline, CDR1 LNHDA and CDR2 SQIVND (reference sequence). The CDR3 here is CASSIGGSYEQYF. The DNA for the CDR3 is TGTGCCAGTAGTATAGGAGGGAGCTACGAGCAGTACTTC.

This chain joins TRBV6-5 and TRBJ1-1; the match to TRBD1 covers 7 bases. J was trimmed by 10 bases and V by 5 bases; bases with no gene match: 16. The germline CDR1 and CDR2 sequences are MNHEY and SVGAGI. This CDR3 is 15 amino acids long. The CDR3 here is CASSASGQLSLGAFF. CDR3 DNA: TGTGCCAGCAGTGCCTCGGGACAGTTGAGTTTGGGAGCTTTCTTT.

This chain connects TRBV13 to TRBJ1-2; 7 nucleotides agree with TRBD1. The J segment lost 5 bases and the V segment lost 5 bases, leaving 11 bases of the junction unmatched. The germline V gene encodes CDR1 PRHDT and CDR2 FYEKMQ (reference sequence). The length of the CDR3 is 15 residues. The chain's CDR3 is CASSPTGTVGYGYTF. The DNA for the CDR3 is TGTGCCAGCAGCCCAACCGGGACAGTAGGGTATGGCTACACCTTC.

CDR3: CATSPSGGGYEQYF. CDR3 nucleotide sequence: TGTGCCACCTCACCCAGCGGGGGGGGCTACGAGCAGTACTTC. The chain joins TRBV19 to TRBJ2-7; 10 bases match TRBD2. The trim removed 10 bases at V and 3 bases at J, leaving 9 bases unmatched. The CDR3 extends over 14 amino acids. Germline V lookup: CDR1 LNHDA, CDR2 SQIVND (reference sequence).

V and J are TRBV19 and TRBJ2-4, with D possibly being TRBD2 (5 bases). Germline lookup yields CDR1 LNHDA and CDR2 SQIVND (reference sequence). V dropped 3 bases and J dropped 2 bases, with 8 bases sitting between them. The length of the CDR3 is 14 residues. Here the CDR3 DNA reads TGTGCCAGTAGTATTCGGGGATCCAAAAACATTCAGTACTTC. Its protein product is CASSIRGSKNIQYF.

The chain combines TRBV7-2 with TRBJ2-3, with 8 bases fitting TRBD1. CDR3 length: 15 residues. V trimming: 6 bases; J trimming: 9 bases; junction bases outside the gene matches: 14. The germline V gene encodes CDR1 SGHTA and CDR2 FQGNSA. The CDR3 protein is CASSQTGAHLGTQYF. In DNA form, the CDR3 reads TGTGCCAGCAGTCAGACAGGGGCCCACCTCGGGACGCAGTATTTT.

V gene TRBV7-6 combines with J gene TRBJ2-5; the match to TRBD1 covers 7 bases. J was trimmed by 5 bases and V by 6 bases; bases with no gene match: 12. The CDR3 is 15 residues long. CDR1 and CDR2 (germline): SGHVS, FNYEAQ. CDR3 sequence reads: CASSPTGTVGETQYF. CDR3 in DNA: TGTGCCAGCAGTCCGACCGGGACAGTGGGGGAGACCCAGTACTTC.

The gene calls are TRBV18 and TRBJ2-7; D is perhaps TRBD1 (5 bases). With 5 bases removed from V and 7 bases from J, the gap between germline ends came to 21 bases. The CDR3 length is 15 residues. Germline CDR1 KGHSH, CDR2 LQKENI. CDR3: CASSTTELGPGEQYF. The CDR3 nucleotides read TGTGCCAGCTCAACGACAGAATTGGGCCCAGGGGAGCAGTACTTC.

In DNA form, the CDR3 reads TGTGCCAGCAGTCACGGGGAGTACGAGCAGTACTTC. This gives the protein CASSHGEYEQYF. The J gene is TRBJ2-7, the V gene TRBV27, with D possibly TRBD2 on 5 matching bases. CDR1 is MNHEY, CDR2 SMNVEV, per germline (reference sequence). V lost 5 bases and J lost 4, with 9 bases in between. This CDR3 contains 12 residues.